This is a list of T cell receptor beta chains from one sample in a study of CD8 T cells in Susac syndrome. Each CDR3 protein is one row after TCRdb ran MiXCR on the immunoSEQ multiplex PCR reads. The repertoire has 150,000 to 190,000 distinct CDR3 sequences, nearly 97% of them found once; the top ten carry around 0.15%. Material: CD8+ T cells from PBMCs. These receptors were obtained from a human donor with multiple sclerosis. Both conserved end residues are part of each CDR3. Fields, in order: J gene, V gene, clone size, CDR3 protein. Expanded clones get a size class; other rows say once, few or many, or leave the size out.

j_call: TRBJ1-2
v_call: TRBV20-1
clone_size: .
cdr3_aa: CSARDGENYGYTF

j_call: TRBJ2-5
v_call: TRBV13
clone_size: .
cdr3_aa: CASSSAGVDF

j_call: TRBJ2-7
v_call: TRBV11-2
clone_size: .
cdr3_aa: CASSWSGYEQYF

j_call: TRBJ1-4
v_call: TRBV7-9
clone_size: once
cdr3_aa: CASNLLDGTTNEKLFF

j_call: TRBJ2-1
v_call: TRBV3-1
clone_size: .
cdr3_aa: CASSQEVRGENNEQFF

j_call: TRBJ1-5
v_call: TRBV5-6
clone_size: .
cdr3_aa: CASSRVGQPQHF

j_call: TRBJ2-1
v_call: TRBV20-1
clone_size: .
cdr3_aa: CSARGGDGYNEQFF

j_call: TRBJ2-7
v_call: TRBV27
clone_size: .
cdr3_aa: CASSSQGGLYEQYF

j_call: TRBJ2-7
v_call: TRBV9
clone_size: once
cdr3_aa: CASSGAGDHEQYF

j_call: TRBJ1-1
v_call: TRBV6-5
clone_size: .
cdr3_aa: CASSYSSPANTEAFF

j_call: TRBJ1-1
v_call: TRBV20-1
clone_size: .
cdr3_aa: CSARPQQGMVTEAFF

j_call: TRBJ2-1
v_call: TRBV6-6
clone_size: .
cdr3_aa: CASTLGGEQFF

j_call: TRBJ2-1
v_call: TRBV28
clone_size: .
cdr3_aa: CASSSPRAGGQFF

j_call: TRBJ2-7
v_call: TRBV6-2/TRBV6-3
clone_size: .
cdr3_aa: CASSPPGRIYEQYF

j_call: TRBJ1-5
v_call: TRBV29-1
clone_size: .
cdr3_aa: CSAAGQGDQPQHF

j_call: TRBJ2-3
v_call: TRBV7-3
clone_size: .
cdr3_aa: CASSLKVRDTQYF

j_call: TRBJ1-6
v_call: TRBV20-1
clone_size: .
cdr3_aa: CSAESLSQSSYNSPLHF